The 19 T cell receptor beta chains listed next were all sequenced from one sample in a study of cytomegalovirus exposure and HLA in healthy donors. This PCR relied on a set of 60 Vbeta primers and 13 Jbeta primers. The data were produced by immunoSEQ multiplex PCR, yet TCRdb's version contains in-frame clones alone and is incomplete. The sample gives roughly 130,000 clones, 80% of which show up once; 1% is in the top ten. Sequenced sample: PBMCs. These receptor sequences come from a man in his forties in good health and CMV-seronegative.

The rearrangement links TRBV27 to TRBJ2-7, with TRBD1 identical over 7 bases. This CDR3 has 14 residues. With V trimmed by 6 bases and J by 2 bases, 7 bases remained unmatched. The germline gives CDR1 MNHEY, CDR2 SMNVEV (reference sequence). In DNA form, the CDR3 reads TGTGCCAGCAGCCGTGGACAGGCCCCCTACGAGCAGTACTTC. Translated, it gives CASSRGQAPYEQYF.

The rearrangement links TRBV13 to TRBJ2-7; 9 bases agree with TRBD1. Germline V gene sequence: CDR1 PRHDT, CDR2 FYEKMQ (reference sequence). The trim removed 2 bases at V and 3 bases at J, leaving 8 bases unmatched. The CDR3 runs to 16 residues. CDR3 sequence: CASSLLGGQGIYEQYF. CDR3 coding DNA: TGTGCCAGCAGCTTACTTGGGGGACAGGGTATCTACGAGCAGTACTTC.

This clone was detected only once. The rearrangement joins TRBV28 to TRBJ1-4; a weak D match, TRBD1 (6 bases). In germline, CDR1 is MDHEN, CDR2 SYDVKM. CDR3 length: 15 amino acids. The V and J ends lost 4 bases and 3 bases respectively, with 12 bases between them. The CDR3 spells CASSSQGLANEKLFF. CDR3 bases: TGTGCCAGCAGTTCCCAGGGGTTGGCTAATGAAAAACTGTTTTTT.

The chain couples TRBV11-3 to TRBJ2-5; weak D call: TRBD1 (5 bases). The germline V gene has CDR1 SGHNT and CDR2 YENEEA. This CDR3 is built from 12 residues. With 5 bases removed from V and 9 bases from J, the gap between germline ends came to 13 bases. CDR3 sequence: CASSIADSAQYF. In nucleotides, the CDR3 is TGTGCCAGCAGCATCGCCGACAGCGCCCAGTACTTC.

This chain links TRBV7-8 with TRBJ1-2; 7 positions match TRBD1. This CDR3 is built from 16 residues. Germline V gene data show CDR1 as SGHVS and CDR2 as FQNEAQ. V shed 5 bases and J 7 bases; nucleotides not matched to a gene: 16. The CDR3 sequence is CASSPMLTGTAGGYTF. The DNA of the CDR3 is TGTGCCAGCAGCCCGATGCTGACAGGGACCGCCGGTGGCTACACCTTC.

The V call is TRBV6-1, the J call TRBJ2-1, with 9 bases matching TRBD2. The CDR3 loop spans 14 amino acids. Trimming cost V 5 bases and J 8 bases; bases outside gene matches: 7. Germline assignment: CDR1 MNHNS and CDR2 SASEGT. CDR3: CASSFSGSLDEQFF. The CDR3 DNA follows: TGTGCCAGCAGTTTTAGCGGGAGCCTGGATGAGCAGTTCTTC.

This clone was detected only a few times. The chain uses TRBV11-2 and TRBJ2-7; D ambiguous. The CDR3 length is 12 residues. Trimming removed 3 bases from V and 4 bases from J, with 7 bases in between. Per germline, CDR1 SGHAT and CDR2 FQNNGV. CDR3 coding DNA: TGTGCCAGCAGCTTCGAGGTTTACGAGCAGTACTTC. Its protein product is CASSFEVYEQYF.

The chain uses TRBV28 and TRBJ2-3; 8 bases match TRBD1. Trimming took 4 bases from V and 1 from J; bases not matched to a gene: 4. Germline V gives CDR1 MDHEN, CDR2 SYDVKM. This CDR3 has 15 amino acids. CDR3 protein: CASSSPGGGTDTQYF. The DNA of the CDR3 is TGTGCCAGCAGTTCCCCAGGGGGCGGCACAGATACGCAGTATTTT.

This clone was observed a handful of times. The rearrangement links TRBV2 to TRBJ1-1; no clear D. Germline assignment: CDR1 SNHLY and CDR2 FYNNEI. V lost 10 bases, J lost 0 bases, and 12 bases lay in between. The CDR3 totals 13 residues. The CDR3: CATPTKMNTEAFF. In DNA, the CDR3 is TGTGCCACACCAACAAAAATGAACACTGAAGCTTTCTTT. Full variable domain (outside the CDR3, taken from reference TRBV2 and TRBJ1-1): EPEVTQTPSHQVTQMGQEVILRCVPISNHLYFYWYRQILGQKVEFLVSFYNNEISEKSEIFDDQFSVERPDGSNFTLKIRSTKLEDSAMYFCATPTKMNTEAFFGQGTRLTVV.

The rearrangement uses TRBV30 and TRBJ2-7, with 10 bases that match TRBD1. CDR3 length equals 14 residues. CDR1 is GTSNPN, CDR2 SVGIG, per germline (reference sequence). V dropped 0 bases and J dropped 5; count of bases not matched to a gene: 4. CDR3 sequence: CAWSVGTGDHEQYF. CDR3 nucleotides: TGTGCCTGGAGTGTGGGGACAGGGGACCACGAGCAGTACTTC.

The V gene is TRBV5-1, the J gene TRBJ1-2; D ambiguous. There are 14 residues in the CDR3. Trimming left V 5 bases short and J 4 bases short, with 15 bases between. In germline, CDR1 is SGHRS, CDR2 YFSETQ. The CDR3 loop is CASSGSPGGYGYTF. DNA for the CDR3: TGCGCCAGCAGTGGTTCCCCCGGTGGCTATGGCTACACCTTC.

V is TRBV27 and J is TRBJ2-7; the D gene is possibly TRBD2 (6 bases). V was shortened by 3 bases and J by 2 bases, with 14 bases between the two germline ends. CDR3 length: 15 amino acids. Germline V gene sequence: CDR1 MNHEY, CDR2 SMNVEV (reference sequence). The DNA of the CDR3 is TGTGCCAGCAGTTTCTTAGCGGTGACGACCTACGAGCAGTACTTC. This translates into CASSFLAVTTYEQYF.

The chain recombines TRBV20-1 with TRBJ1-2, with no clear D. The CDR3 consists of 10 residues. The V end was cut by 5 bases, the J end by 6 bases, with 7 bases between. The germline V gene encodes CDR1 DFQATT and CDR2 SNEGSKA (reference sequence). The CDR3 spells CSAEANGYTF. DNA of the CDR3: TGCAGTGCTGAGGCCAATGGCTACACCTTC.

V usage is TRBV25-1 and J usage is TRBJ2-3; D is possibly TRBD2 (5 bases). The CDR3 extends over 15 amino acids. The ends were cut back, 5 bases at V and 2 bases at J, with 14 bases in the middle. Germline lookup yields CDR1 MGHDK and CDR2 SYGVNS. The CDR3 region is CASSNSQTNTDTQYF. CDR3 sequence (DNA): TGTGCCAGCAGTAATTCGCAGACTAACACAGATACGCAGTATTTT.

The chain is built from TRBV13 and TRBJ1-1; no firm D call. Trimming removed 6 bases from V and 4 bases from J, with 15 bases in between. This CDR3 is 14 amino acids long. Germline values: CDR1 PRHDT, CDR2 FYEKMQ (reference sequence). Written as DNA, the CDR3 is TGTGCCAGCAGTCTCGGGTGGAGGAGCACTGAAGCTTTCTTT. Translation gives CASSLGWRSTEAFF.

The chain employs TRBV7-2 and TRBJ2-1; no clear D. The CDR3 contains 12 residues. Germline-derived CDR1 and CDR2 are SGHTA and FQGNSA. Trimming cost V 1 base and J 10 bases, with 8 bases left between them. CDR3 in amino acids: CASSLVPPEQFF. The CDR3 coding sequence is TGTGCCAGCAGCTTAGTTCCCCCAGAGCAGTTCTTC.

The CDR3 DNA follows: TGTGCCAGTAGTATCGGGGACAGGGGACGGGGCAGGGAGACCCAGTACTTC. Translation gives CASSIGDRGRGRETQYF. This chain links TRBV19 with TRBJ2-5; 10 nucleotides agree with TRBD1. CDR1 is LNHDA and CDR2 is SQIVND in the germline V gene (reference sequence). The V and J ends lost 3 bases and 5 bases, in that order; junction bases with no gene match: 12. The CDR3 totals 17 residues.

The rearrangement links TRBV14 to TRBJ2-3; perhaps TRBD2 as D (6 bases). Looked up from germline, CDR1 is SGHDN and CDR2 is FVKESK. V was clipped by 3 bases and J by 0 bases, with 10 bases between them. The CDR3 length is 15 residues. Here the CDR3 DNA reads TGTGCCAGCAGCCACAACAGCGGGAGCACAGATACGCAGTATTTT. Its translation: CASSHNSGSTDTQYF. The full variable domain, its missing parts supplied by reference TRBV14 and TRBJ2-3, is EAGVTQFPSHSVIEKGQTVTLRCDPISGHDNLYWYRRVMGKEIKFLLHFVKESKQDESGMPNNRFLAERTGGTYSTLKVQPAELEDSGVYFCASSHNSGSTDTQYFGPGTRLTVL.

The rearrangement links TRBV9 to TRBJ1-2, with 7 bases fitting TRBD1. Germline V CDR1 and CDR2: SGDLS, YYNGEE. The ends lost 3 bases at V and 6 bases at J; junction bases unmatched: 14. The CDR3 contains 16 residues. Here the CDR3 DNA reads TGTGCCAGCAGCGCACAAAACCCGGGGACAGCTGATGGCTACACCTTC. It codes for CASSAQNPGTADGYTF.